Presented here are 28 T cell receptor beta chains from one specimen sequenced in a study of human T cells and chemical hapten exposure. Time point given: patch test 3, about 24 weeks after DPC sensitization. Treatment noted: therapeutic diphenylcyclopropenone sensitization with weekly scalp DPC. TCRdb re-analysed the RACE reads in MiXCR, keeping a single row per CDR3 protein. Among about 90,000 distinct CDR3 sequences, 9.5% to 13% were seen once, and the ten largest hold 1% to 1.2%. The material sequenced was whole blood, taken in connection with sensitization to the hapten diphenylcyclopropenone (DPC). All receptors derive from a woman aged 30 to 39 with alopecia areata. Some clones in this sample may be carry-over from other donors' samples.

This clonotype was seen repeatedly, ten times or more. V usage is TRBV30 and J usage is TRBJ2-2; a weak D match, TRBD1 (6 bases). V shed 0 bases and J shed 3 bases, with 11 bases lying between them. Germline V lookup: CDR1 GTSNPN, CDR2 SVGIG (reference sequence). This CDR3 has 15 residues. The CDR3 DNA reads as TGTGCCTGGAGTGTTAGGGGGTTGGACACCGGGGAGCTGTTTTTT. Protein: CAWSVRGLDTGELFF.

The sample holds a few counts of this clonotype. This chain links TRBV15 with TRBJ2-7; 7 bases agree with TRBD1. CDR3 length equals 14 residues. Germline V gives CDR1 LNHNV, CDR2 YYDKDF (reference sequence). J was trimmed by 0 bases and V by 3 bases; bases with no gene match: 2. This CDR3 is CATSSGDSSYEQYV. The DNA for the CDR3 is TGTGCCACCAGCAGTGGGGACAGCTCCTACGAGCAGTACGTC.

This clonotype was seen more than once but under ten times. The genes are TRBV28 and TRBJ2-3, with 7 bases identical to TRBD1. The J segment lost 4 bases and the V segment lost 2 bases, leaving 12 bases of the junction unmatched. Germline assignment: CDR1 MDHEN and CDR2 SYDVKM. This CDR3 spans 17 amino acids. The CDR3, as DNA: TGTGCCAGCAGTTTACCAACCACAGGGGAAGGGGCAGATACGCAGTATTTT. It codes for CASSLPTTGEGADTQYF.

Worth noting for this clonotype: Just one base apart from a much larger clone, this may be a read error. The gene calls are TRBV7-9 and TRBJ1-2; TRBD1 matches at 7 bases. Per germline, CDR1 SEHNR and CDR2 FQNEAQ (reference sequence). J was trimmed by 4 bases and V by 5 bases; bases with no gene match: 10. The CDR3 extends over 15 amino acids. CDR3 coding DNA: TGTGCCAGCAGCCCAGACGGGACAGTCTTCTATGGCTACACCTTC. The encoded protein is CASSPDGTVFYGYTF.

This clonotype came up many times. The CDR3 coding sequence is TGTGCCAGCAGCCCAGGACAGCACGGCGGAGATACGCAGTATTTT. Translating it yields CASSPGQHGGDTQYF. The V gene is TRBV7-9, the J gene TRBJ2-3, with a weak D call TRBD1 (6 bases). Per germline, CDR1 SEHNR and CDR2 FQNEAQ (reference sequence). V lost 5 bases and J lost 5, with 17 bases in between. The CDR3 extends over 15 amino acids. The full variable domain, its missing parts supplied by reference TRBV7-9 and TRBJ2-3, is DTGVSQNPRHKITKRGQNVTFRCDPISEHNRLYWYRQTLGQGPEFLTYFQNEAQLEKSRLLSDRFSAERPKGSFSTLEIQRTEQGDSAMYLCASSPGQHGGDTQYFGPGTRLTVL.

This clonotype was recorded many times. V usage is TRBV28 and J usage is TRBJ2-3; D is unclear. V was trimmed by 1 base and J by 3 bases, leaving 2 bases between them. Germline V lookup: CDR1 MDHEN, CDR2 SYDVKM. This CDR3 spans 12 amino acids. This CDR3 reads CASSLSTDTQYF. CDR3 nucleotide sequence: TGTGCCAGCAGTTTATCGACAGATACGCAGTATTTT.

The chain carries TRBV15 and TRBJ1-4; no clear D gene. CDR1 is LNHNV and CDR2 is YYDKDF in the germline V gene (reference sequence). The CDR3 is 16 residues long. Deletions cut 0 bases from V and 5 bases from J, with 13 bases between. This chain's CDR3 is CATSRDRVRQNEKLFF. The DNA for the CDR3 is TGTGCCACCAGCAGAGATCGGGTCAGGCAAAATGAAAAACTGTTTTTT.

The V gene is TRBV2, the J gene TRBJ1-5, with 7 bases fitting TRBD1. The CDR3 sequence is 14 residues long. After removal of 4 bases from V and 2 bases from J, the junction contained 2 bases not matched to a gene. Germline CDR1 is SNHLY and CDR2 is FYNNEI. CDR3 region: CASSVGGGNQPQHF. The CDR3 DNA reads as TGTGCCAGCAGTGTAGGGGGCGGCAATCAGCCCCAGCATTTT.

In this sample, this clonotype turned up many times. The chain employs TRBV20-1 and TRBJ2-5; D ambiguous. V was shortened by 2 bases and J by 2 bases, with 9 bases between the two germline ends. The CDR3 consists of 13 residues. CDR1 and CDR2 (germline): DFQATT, SNEGSKA (reference sequence). CDR3 protein: CSARLVSQETQYF. The CDR3 nucleotides are TGCAGTGCTAGACTAGTGAGTCAAGAGACCCAGTACTTC.

At least ten counts were recorded for this clonotype. The rearrangement joins TRBV7-6 to TRBJ1-5, with D perhaps matching TRBD1 (6 bases). Germline CDR1 is SGHVS and CDR2 is FNYEAQ. Trimming stripped 6 bases from V and 2 bases from J, with 11 bases between. CDR3 length equals 14 residues. CDR3 loop: CASSPGAGNQPQHF. CDR3 coding DNA: TGTGCCAGCAGTCCGGGGGCGGGCAATCAGCCCCAGCATTTT.

This clonotype was observed many times. J is TRBJ1-5 and V is TRBV3-1, with a possible D match to TRBD1 (5 bases). Between the trimmed V and J ends, which lost 2 bases and 7 bases, there was a span of 15 bases. Germline loops: CDR1 LGHDT, CDR2 YNNKEL (reference sequence). The length of the CDR3 is 15 residues. Here the CDR3 reads CASSQMAGTGQPQHF. The CDR3, as DNA: TGTGCCAGCAGCCAAATGGCGGGGACGGGGCAGCCCCAGCATTTT.

The CDR3 DNA sequence: TGTGCCAGCAGAGGACAGGGATCCTCACCCCTCCACTTT. This translates into CASRGQGSSPLHF. This rearrangement joins TRBV2 to TRBJ1-6, with TRBD1 matching over 8 bases. J lost 10 bases, V lost 6 bases, and 5 bases had no gene match. The CDR3 contains 13 residues. CDR1 and CDR2 from the germline V gene are SNHLY and FYNNEI. Full variable domain (outside the CDR3, taken from reference TRBV2 and TRBJ1-6): EPEVTQTPSHQVTQMGQEVILRCVPISNHLYFYWYRQILGQKVEFLVSFYNNEISEKSEIFDDQFSVERPDGSNFTLKIRSTKLEDSAMYFCASRGQGSSPLHFGNGTRLTVT.

This clonotype occurred many times. This chain connects TRBV7-6 to TRBJ2-1; perhaps TRBD2 as D (6 bases). V lost 3 bases, J lost 2 bases, and 14 bases lay in between. The germline gives CDR1 SGHVS, CDR2 FNYEAQ. This CDR3 region has 16 residues. CDR3 sequence reads: CASSLGAGNTYNEQFF. In DNA, the CDR3 is TGTGCCAGCAGCTTGGGCGCGGGGAATACCTACAATGAGCAGTTCTTC.

At least ten counts were recorded for this clonotype. The DNA for the CDR3 is TGTGCCAGCACCATGCCGTCCCGGCGCTATGGCTACACCTTC. Its translation is CASTMPSRRYGYTF. This chain links TRBV28 with TRBJ1-2; D unclear. CDR1 MDHEN and CDR2 SYDVKM come from the germline V gene. There are 14 residues in the CDR3. Trimming removed 7 bases at V and 4 bases at J, with 16 bases between.

This clonotype was seen many times. The V call is TRBV6-5, the J call TRBJ1-1; the D gene is possibly TRBD1 (5 bases). V was shortened by 0 bases and J by 3 bases, with 14 bases between the two germline ends. Looked up from germline, CDR1 is MNHEY and CDR2 is SVGAGI. The CDR3 length is 16 residues. CDR3 protein: CASSYSSSGGDTEAFF. The CDR3 DNA reads TGTGCCAGCAGTTACTCGAGTTCCGGGGGAGACACTGAAGCTTTCTTT.

The chain uses TRBV2 and TRBJ1-6; a weak D match, TRBD1 (6 bases). The germline CDR1 and CDR2 sequences are SNHLY and FYNNEI. The germline V and J ends were trimmed by 5 bases and 13 bases, with 18 bases remaining between them. This CDR3 has 14 amino acids. The chain's CDR3 is CASSLDRPSAPLHF. The CDR3, as DNA: TGTGCCAGCAGTCTGGACAGACCCTCGGCGCCCCTCCACTTT. Full variable domain (outside the CDR3, taken from reference TRBV2 and TRBJ1-6): EPEVTQTPSHQVTQMGQEVILRCVPISNHLYFYWYRQILGQKVEFLVSFYNNEISEKSEIFDDQFSVERPDGSNFTLKIRSTKLEDSAMYFCASSLDRPSAPLHFGNGTRLTVT.

This clonotype was seen repeatedly, ten times or more. The rearrangement joins TRBV28 to TRBJ1-1; tentative D call: TRBD1 (5 bases). The V end lost 4 bases, the J end lost 5 bases, and 14 bases lay between the germline ends. The germline CDR1 and CDR2 sequences are MDHEN and SYDVKM. This CDR3 has 14 residues. The CDR3 loop is CASSSDSASTEAFF. The CDR3 DNA is TGTGCCAGCAGTTCCGACAGTGCAAGTACTGAAGCTTTCTTT.

This clonotype has ten or more counts. V and J are TRBV6-2 or TRBV6-3 and TRBJ1-2; possibly TRBD1 for D (5 bases). The CDR3 spans 16 residues. The V and J ends lost 2 bases and 4 bases respectively, with 17 bases between them. Germline CDR1 MNHEY, CDR2 SVGEGT. The CDR3 nucleotides are TGTGCCAGCAGTTACGGCGGGACGGTCGAAGTCTATGGCTACACCTTC. Its translation is CASSYGGTVEVYGYTF.

This clonotype was seen many times. J is TRBJ2-1 and V is TRBV6-2 or TRBV6-3; 7 bases fit TRBD2. This CDR3 spans 13 amino acids. Germline CDR1 and CDR2: MNHEY and SVGEGT. V lost 2 bases to trimming and J lost 7 bases; unmatched junction nucleotides: 2. The CDR3 sequence is CASSYISGNEQFF. The CDR3 nucleotides read TGTGCCAGCAGTTACATTAGCGGGAATGAGCAGTTCTTC.

This clonotype was seen a handful of times. V gene TRBV6-5 combines with J gene TRBJ2-3, with D tentatively TRBD1 (6 bases). V was pared by 7 bases and J by 6 bases, with 11 bases between. Per the germline V gene, CDR1 is MNHEY and CDR2 is SVGAGI. There are 12 residues in the CDR3. The CDR3 DNA reads as TGTGCCAGCAATGGGGGCCTGGATACGCAGTATTTT. Protein: CASNGGLDTQYF.

In this sample, this clonotype turned up a few times. This sequence joins TRBV5-1 and TRBJ2-1, with 9 bases aligning to TRBD1. V was pared by 4 bases and J by 7 bases, with 6 bases of the junction left unmatched. The CDR3 sequence is 14 residues long. Germline V gives CDR1 SGHRS, CDR2 YFSETQ. The CDR3: CASSPRTGENEQFF. CDR3 bases: TGCGCCAGCAGCCCCAGGACAGGGGAAAATGAGCAGTTCTTC.

There are many counts of this clonotype. The chain combines TRBV20-1 with TRBJ2-7; the match to TRBD1 covers 12 bases. This CDR3 spans 13 amino acids. V shed 2 bases and J 6 bases; nucleotides not matched to a gene: 2. CDR1 and CDR2 from the germline V gene are DFQATT and SNEGSKA (reference sequence). DNA for the CDR3: TGCAGTGCTAGACGGGACAGGGGGCCCGAGCAGTACGTC. Translating it yields CSARRDRGPEQYV.

This clonotype has a handful of counts. The chain couples TRBV7-9 to TRBJ1-2, with D perhaps matching TRBD1 (5 bases). The CDR3 contains 15 residues. CDR1 and CDR2 from the germline V gene are SEHNR and FQNEAQ (reference sequence). The V and J ends lost 5 bases and 5 bases respectively, with 18 bases between them. The CDR3 DNA is TGTGCCAGCAGCCCCTCAGCCCCAGGGTGGTATGGCTACACCTTC. Encoded protein: CASSPSAPGWYGYTF.

This clonotype showed up just a few times. The chain recombines TRBV28 with TRBJ2-7; D not resolved. The V end was cut by 6 bases, the J end by 7 bases, with 10 bases between. The CDR3 totals 11 residues. Germline V CDR1 and CDR2: MDHEN, SYDVKM. The DNA of the CDR3 is TGTGCCAGCAGGAGCACCAGAGAGCAGTACGTC. The encoded protein is CASRSTREQYV.

This clonotype came up many times. This chain links TRBV10-2 with TRBJ2-7; no firm D call. CDR1 WSHSY and CDR2 SAAADI come from the germline V gene. V lost 4 bases, J lost 6 bases, and 10 bases lay in between. This CDR3 has 12 residues. In DNA, the CDR3 is TGCGCCAGCAGTGCGTGGGGTTTCGAGCAGTACGTC. It yields the protein CASSAWGFEQYV.

J is TRBJ2-5 and V is TRBV14; D is perhaps TRBD1 (5 bases). This CDR3 is built from 12 residues. Germline V CDR1 and CDR2: SGHDN, FVKESK. Trimming stripped 8 bases from V and 3 bases from J, with 10 bases between. The CDR3 DNA follows: TGTGCCAGCGGGGCTGCTAAAGAGACCCAGTACTTC. As protein: CASGAAKETQYF.

In this sample, this clonotype turned up a few times. The chain is built from TRBV11-2 and TRBJ2-1, with 10 bases fitting TRBD1. Germline V gene sequence: CDR1 SGHAT, CDR2 FQNNGV. The CDR3 extends over 15 amino acids. V dropped 5 bases and J dropped 7; count of bases not matched to a gene: 8. CDR3 nucleotides: TGTGCCAGCAGCCAACCGGGACAGGGGAGGAATGAGCAGTTCTTC. This codes for CASSQPGQGRNEQFF.

The chain joins TRBV25-1 to TRBJ1-2; possibly TRBD1 for D (5 bases). Trimming pared 6 bases from V and 7 bases from J, leaving 15 bases between. The germline CDR1 and CDR2 sequences are MGHDK and SYGVNS. The CDR3 sequence is 13 residues long. The CDR3 is CASSGAGSGGYTF. CDR3 DNA: TGTGCCAGCAGCGGGGCAGGGTCCGGTGGCTACACCTTC.